A single TCR beta chain is shown here with its context. This sample is part of a study of blood T cell repertoires in COVID-19. For the study at large: T cells, B-cell-depleted T cells, or PBMCs provided the cDNA or gDNA that served as material.

As handled by the study authors: Amplifying reference gene primers gave estimates of nucleated cell counts. Some clones are missing from TCRdb's copy, which holds only in-frame ones; the method was immunoSEQ multiplex PCR. For V, J and clone size, that table is used; D and trimming come from the DNA. The table has around 260,000 clones, 70% to 90% seen once. Losses at the gene ends were 6 bases for V and 9 bases for J; bases not matched to a gene: 8. The CDR3 consists of 14 residues. Germline V gene sequence: CDR1 LNHDA, CDR2 SQIVND (reference sequence). The sequence derives from a human donor in a cohort sampled during active COVID-19. The chain employs TRBV19 and TRBJ1-5, with TRBD1 matching 10 bases. Sequenced material: peripheral blood. This chain's CDR3 is CASSDRGQGGPQHF. CDR3 nucleotide sequence: TGTGCCAGTAGCGACAGGGGGCAAGGTGGGCCCCAGCATTTT. Looking up the rest from reference TRBV19 and TRBJ1-5 gives the full variable domain: DGGITQSPKYLFRKEGQNVTLSCEQNLNHDAMYWYRQDPGQGLRLIYYSQIVNDFQKGDIAEGYSVSREKKESFPLTVTSAQKNPTAFYLCASSDRGQGGPQHFGDGTRLSIL.